Presented here are 7 T cell receptor beta chains from one specimen sequenced in a study of OX40 agonist ivuxolimab in advanced cancers. Sequencing used immunoSEQ multiplex PCR; TCRdb keeps in-frame clones, though not all of them. The top ten clones hold 3.5% to 4.5% of a sample with 55,000 to 75,000 clones, 91% of them seen once. This sample comprised CD4+ or CD8+ T cells sorted from blood, obtained in a trial of the OX40 agonist ivuxolimab. The receptors derive from an adult with an advanced solid tumor such as melanoma, head and neck, liver or kidney cancer.

This chain joins TRBV13 and TRBJ1-4; D is ambiguous. The CDR3 sequence is 14 residues long. The V and J ends lost 5 bases and 7 bases respectively, with 14 bases between them. In germline, CDR1 is PRHDT, CDR2 FYEKMQ (reference sequence). The CDR3 nucleotides are TGTGCCAGCAGCCTAAAGGACGGCAGTGAAAAACTGTTTTTT. Translation: CASSLKDGSEKLFF.

The V call is TRBV29-1, the J call TRBJ2-7; D is perhaps TRBD2 (6 bases). V was pared by 4 bases and J by 0 bases, with 13 bases between. CDR3 size: 14 residues. Germline CDR1 and CDR2: SQVTM and ANQGSEA. The CDR3 is CSVVGRGTSYEQYF. The CDR3 coding sequence is TGCAGCGTTGTAGGGCGCGGGACCTCCTACGAGCAGTACTTC.

This clone appeared once. The gene calls are TRBV28 and TRBJ1-5; 12 bases match TRBD1. Germline V gene data show CDR1 as MDHEN and CDR2 as SYDVKM. V gave up 7 bases and J gave up 6 bases; unmatched junction bases: 10. The CDR3 sequence is 16 residues long. CDR3: CASNPGTGGLGQPQHF. CDR3 bases: TGTGCCAGCAATCCCGGGACAGGGGGCTTAGGTCAGCCCCAGCATTTT.

The chain recombines TRBV27 with TRBJ1-2, with D possibly matching TRBD1 (5 bases). Trimming shortened V by 9 bases and J by 6 bases, and 17 bases separated the two germline ends. The CDR3 contains 13 residues. Germline V lookup: CDR1 MNHEY, CDR2 SMNVEV (reference sequence). CDR3 DNA: TGTGCCAGTGGGTGGGGGACCGCACATGGCTACACCTTC. It is translated as CASGWGTAHGYTF.

In this sample, this clone turned up a few times. The chain uses TRBV7-9 and TRBJ2-7, with D possibly being TRBD1 (5 bases). The CDR3 length is 12 residues. V was cut by 1 base and J by 12 bases, with 13 bases left in between. From germline, CDR1 is SEHNR and CDR2 FQNEAQ (reference sequence). In nucleotides, the CDR3 is TGTGCCAGCAGCTTAGACCAATTCCAGGGGTACTTC. Translated, it gives CASSLDQFQGYF.

This clone was seen once. V gene TRBV15 combines with J gene TRBJ1-2; D uncertain. This CDR3 is built from 17 residues. Trimming took off 0 bases at V and 8 bases at J, with 22 bases between the two ends. Germline V CDR1 and CDR2: LNHNV, YYDKDF (reference sequence). The CDR3 DNA reads as TGTGCCACCAGCAGAGAGCTTCTATTGACTGACTATGAAGGCTACACCTTC. Its protein product is CATSRELLLTDYEGYTF.

The chain is built from TRBV7-9 and TRBJ2-1; D unclear. The CDR3 has 13 amino acids. Germline CDR1 is SEHNR and CDR2 is FQNEAQ (reference sequence). V lost 5 bases and J lost 3, with 8 bases in between. The CDR3: CASSPENYNEQFF. CDR3 bases: TGTGCCAGCAGCCCAGAAAACTACAATGAGCAGTTCTTC.